This T cell receptor (beta chain) was profiled in a study of cytomegalovirus exposure and HLA in healthy donors. Points from the study as a whole: In a later analysis, first-cohort TCR clusters were found to tend to co-occur in the 120 or so validation repertoires. TCR beta chains numbering some 150 were designated cytomegalovirus-associated.

This clone showed up just once. Its antigen is undetermined. The CDR3 spans 13 residues. Trimming removed 2 bases at V and 6 bases at J, with 8 bases between. CDR1 MNHNY and CDR2 SVGAGI come from the germline V gene (reference sequence). Assay: immunoSEQ multiplex PCR; the TCRdb copy retains only in-frame clones and omits some. The table includes approximately 100,000 clones, approximately 91% detected once. The chain uses TRBV6-6 and TRBJ1-5, with D perhaps TRBD1 (5 bases). The receptor comes from a woman aged 18-29 years in good health and CMV-seronegative. The sequencing input was PBMCs. The CDR3 loop is CASSYQGSQPQHF. CDR3 bases: TGTGCCAGCAGTTACCAGGGTAGTCAGCCCCAGCATTTT.